This T cell receptor (beta chain) was sequenced during a study of tumor and adjacent non-tumor tissue in lung cancer. For the study at large: Aged about 31 to 80 years, patients included 10 men and 4 or 5 women with stage I to III disease. On average, productive TCRbeta reads reached some 4.4 million per sample. Study-level points and caveats: Compared with tumor, normal lung showed significantly lower TCR diversity. Tumor repertoires had a smaller top 100 clone share than normal lung.

Comments on this clonotype: Its cognate antigen is unknown.

The template was RNA from unsorted bulk tissue. This non-tumor lung sample came from over 3 cm beyond the tumor edge. A modified ARM-PCR protocol with three rounds of nested PCR amplified TCRbeta. A single record per CDR3 protein comes from TCRdb applying MiXCR to the multiplex PCR reads. The table shows tens of thousands of distinct CDR3 sequences, with approximately 80% occurring only once. The CDR3 runs to 14 residues. Germline values: CDR1 SGHAT, CDR2 FQDESV (reference sequence). The V end was cut by 5 bases, the J end by 9 bases, with 17 bases between. The chain uses TRBV11-1 and TRBJ2-1, with D possibly matching TRBD2 (6 bases). The clonotype was recovered from a man aged 60 to 75 with non-small cell lung cancer. Sequenced material: distant non-tumor lung tissue. The CDR3 loop reads CASSVYGIGGEQFF. DNA of the CDR3: TGTGCCAGCAGCGTTTACGGTATCGGGGGTGAGCAGTTCTTC.